These 6 T cell receptor beta chains were sequenced from one sample in a study of STAT5B mutations in CD4+ large granular lymphocyte leukemia. Libraries were prepared by immunoSEQ multiplex PCR; TCRdb keeps only in-frame clonotypes and omits some of them. The table includes several thousand clones, 76% detected once. Material for sequencing was PBMCs. These receptors were taken from a woman aged 55-70 years with CD4+ T-cell large granular lymphocyte leukemia.

The chain employs TRBV11-3 and TRBJ1-2; TRBD1 aligns across 8 bases. This CDR3 contains 13 residues. The V segment lost 5 bases and the J segment 6 bases; nucleotides outside the gene matches: 5. Germline V gene lookup returns CDR1 SGHNT and CDR2 YENEEA. In nucleotides, the CDR3 is TGTGCCAGCAGCCAGGGGGCGGAGAATGGCTACACCTTC. This sequence encodes CASSQGAENGYTF.

The CDR3, as DNA: TGTGCCAGCAGCGTAGCTTGGTCGGGACAGGGGTATGGCTACACCTTC. Protein sequence: CASSVAWSGQGYGYTF. The chain has TRBV9 and TRBJ1-2; TRBD1 aligns across 10 bases. The V segment lost 0 bases and the J segment 5 bases; nucleotides outside the gene matches: 7. CDR1 SGDLS and CDR2 YYNGEE come from the germline V gene. This CDR3 has 16 residues.

The rearrangement links TRBV28 to TRBJ2-4; D not certain. The V gene's germline CDR1 is MDHEN and CDR2 SYDVKM. The ends were cut back, 2 bases at V and 8 bases at J, with 10 bases in the middle. The CDR3 extends over 13 amino acids. The CDR3 loop is CASSLETFDIQYF. The DNA for the CDR3 is TGTGCCAGCAGTTTAGAGACGTTTGACATTCAGTACTTC. The whole variable domain, filled in from reference TRBV28 and TRBJ2-4, reads DVKVTQSSRYLVKRTGEKVFLECVQDMDHENMFWYRQDPGLGLRLIYFSYDVKMKEKGDIPEGYSVSREKKERFSLILESASTNQTSMYLCASSLETFDIQYFGAGTRLSVL.

The J gene is TRBJ1-5, the V gene TRBV6-5; possible D gene TRBD1, 6 bases. Looked up from germline, CDR1 is MNHEY and CDR2 is SVGAGI. V gave up 6 bases and J gave up 4 bases, with 7 bases separating them. The CDR3 consists of 12 residues. The CDR3 is CASRQGNQPQHF. The CDR3 DNA reads as TGTGCCAGCAGACAGGGAAATCAGCCCCAGCATTTT.

In its sample, this clone was seen a few times. The rearrangement joins TRBV18 to TRBJ1-4; D not resolved. Germline lookup yields CDR1 KGHSH and CDR2 LQKENI. The CDR3 extends over 14 amino acids. V shed 2 bases and J shed 8 bases, with 12 bases lying between them. The CDR3 region is CASSPNTGREKLFF. CDR3 bases: TGTGCCAGCTCACCAAACACCGGAAGAGAAAAACTGTTTTTT.

The chain employs TRBV7-2 and TRBJ1-1, with D possibly TRBD1 on 6 matching bases. The V end was cut by 3 bases, the J end by 4 bases, with 15 bases between. Germline V gene data show CDR1 as SGHTA and CDR2 as FQGNSA. CDR3 length equals 15 residues. The CDR3 DNA is TGTGCCAGCAGCTTTTCCCCCGCAGGGGCCACTGAAGCTTTCTTT. Translating gives CASSFSPAGATEAFF. The variable domain in full, with the rest retrieved from reference TRBV7-2 and TRBJ1-1, is GAGVSQSPSNKVTEKGKDVELRCDPISGHTALYWYRQSLGQGLEFLIYFQGNSAPDKSGLPSDRFSAERTGGSVSTLTIQRTQQEDSAVYLCASSFSPAGATEAFFGQGTRLTVV.